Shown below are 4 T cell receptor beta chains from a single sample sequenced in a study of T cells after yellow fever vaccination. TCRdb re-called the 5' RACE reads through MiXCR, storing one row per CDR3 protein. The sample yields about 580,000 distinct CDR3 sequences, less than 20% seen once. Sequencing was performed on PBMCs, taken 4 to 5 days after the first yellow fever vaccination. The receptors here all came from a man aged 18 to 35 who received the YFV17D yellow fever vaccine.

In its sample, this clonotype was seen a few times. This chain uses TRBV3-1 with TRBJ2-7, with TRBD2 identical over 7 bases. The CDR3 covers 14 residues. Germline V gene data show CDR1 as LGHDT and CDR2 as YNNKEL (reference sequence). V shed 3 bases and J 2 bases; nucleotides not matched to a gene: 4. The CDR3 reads CASSHSSGAYEQYF. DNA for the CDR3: TGTGCCAGCAGCCACTCTAGCGGCGCCTACGAGCAGTACTTC.

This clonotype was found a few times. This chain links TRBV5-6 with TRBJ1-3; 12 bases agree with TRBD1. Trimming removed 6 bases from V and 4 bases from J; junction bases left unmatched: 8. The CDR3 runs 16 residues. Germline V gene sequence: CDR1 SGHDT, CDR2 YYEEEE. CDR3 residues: CASNARDRGRGNTIYF. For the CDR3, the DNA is TGTGCCAGCAACGCCCGGGACAGGGGGCGAGGAAACACCATATATTTT.

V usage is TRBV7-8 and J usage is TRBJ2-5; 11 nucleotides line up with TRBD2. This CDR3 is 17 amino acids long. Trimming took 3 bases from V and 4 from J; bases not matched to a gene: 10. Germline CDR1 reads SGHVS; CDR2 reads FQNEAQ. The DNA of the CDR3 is TGTGCCAGCAGCTTGGGTGGTGCTAGCGGGGGGTTAGAGACCCAGTACTTC. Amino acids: CASSLGGASGGLETQYF.

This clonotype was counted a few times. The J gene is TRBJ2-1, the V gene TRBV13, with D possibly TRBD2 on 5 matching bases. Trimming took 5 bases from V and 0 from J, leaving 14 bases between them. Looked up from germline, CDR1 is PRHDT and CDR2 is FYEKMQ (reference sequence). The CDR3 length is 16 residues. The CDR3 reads CASSPTDLGSYNEQFF. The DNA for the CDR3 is TGTGCCAGCAGCCCTACGGACTTAGGCTCCTACAATGAGCAGTTCTTC.